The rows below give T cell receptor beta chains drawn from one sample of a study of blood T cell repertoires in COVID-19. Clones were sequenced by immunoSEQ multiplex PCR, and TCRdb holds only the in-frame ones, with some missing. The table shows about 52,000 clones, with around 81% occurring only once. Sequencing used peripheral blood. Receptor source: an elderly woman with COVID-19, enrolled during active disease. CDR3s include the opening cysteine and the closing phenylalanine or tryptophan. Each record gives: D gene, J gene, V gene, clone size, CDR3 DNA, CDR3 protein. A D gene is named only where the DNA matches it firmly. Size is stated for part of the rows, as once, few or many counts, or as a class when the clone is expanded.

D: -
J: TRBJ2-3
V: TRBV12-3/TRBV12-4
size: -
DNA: TGTGCCAGCAGTTTGAGTCCAGATACGCAGTATTTT
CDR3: CASSLSPDTQYF

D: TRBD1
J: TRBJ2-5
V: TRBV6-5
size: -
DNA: TGTGCCAGCACCCGTACAGGGGGTGGAGAGACCCAGTACTTC
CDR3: CASTRTGGGETQYF

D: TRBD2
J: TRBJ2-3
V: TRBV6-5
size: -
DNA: TGTGCCAGCAGTTATTCTAGCGGGATGGGGGATACGCAGTATTTT
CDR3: CASSYSSGMGDTQYF

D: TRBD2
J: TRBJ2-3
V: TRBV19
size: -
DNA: TGTGCCAGTACTGGCGGGAGTGGGAACACAGATACGCAGTATTTT
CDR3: CASTGGSGNTDTQYF

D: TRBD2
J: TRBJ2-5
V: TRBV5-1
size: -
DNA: TGCGCCAGCAGCTTAGCCCTAGCGGGAGGGGAGACCCAGTACTTC
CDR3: CASSLALAGGETQYF

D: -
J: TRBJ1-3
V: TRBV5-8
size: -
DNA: TGTGCCAGCAGCTTGGTTGGGGGCCCAGGAAACACCATATATTTT
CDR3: CASSLVGGPGNTIYF

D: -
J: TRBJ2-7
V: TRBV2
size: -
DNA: TGTGCCAGCAGTGATAGGGGGACGGGCGGGAGCTACGAGCAGTACTTC
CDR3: CASSDRGTGGSYEQYF

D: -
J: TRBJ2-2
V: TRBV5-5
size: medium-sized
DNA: TGTGCCAGCAGTCCAGGATGGCTCACCGGGGAGCTGTTTTTT
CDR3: CASSPGWLTGELFF

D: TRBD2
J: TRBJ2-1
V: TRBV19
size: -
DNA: TGTGCCAGTAGTATTATGTCTAGCGGGAGCATCTACAATGAGCAGTTCTTC
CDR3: CASSIMSSGSIYNEQFF

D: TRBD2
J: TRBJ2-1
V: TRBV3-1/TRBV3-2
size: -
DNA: TGTGCCAGCAGCCACCGGGGACTAGCGGGATATGGCTACAATGAGCAGTTCTTC
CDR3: CASSHRGLAGYGYNEQFF

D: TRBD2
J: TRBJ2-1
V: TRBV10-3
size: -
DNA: TGTGCCATCAGCGGGACTAGCGGGAGAAATGAGCAGTTCTTC
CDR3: CAISGTSGRNEQFF

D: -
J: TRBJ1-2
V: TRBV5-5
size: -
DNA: TGTGCCAGCAGCTTGCAGGGTGACTATGGCTACACCTTC
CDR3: CASSLQGDYGYTF

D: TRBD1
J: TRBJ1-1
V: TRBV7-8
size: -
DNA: TGTGCCAGCAGCTCGGGACAGGGAAGTTACACTGAAGCTTTCTTT
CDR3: CASSSGQGSYTEAFF

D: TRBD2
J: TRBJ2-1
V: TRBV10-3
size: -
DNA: TGTGCCATCAGTGAGGCCCTAGCGGGAGGTAATGAGCAGTTCTTC
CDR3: CAISEALAGGNEQFF

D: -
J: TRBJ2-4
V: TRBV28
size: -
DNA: TGTGCCAGCAGTTCCCCCCCTGGTACCGGGGCCAAAAACATTCAGTACTTC
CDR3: CASSSPPGTGAKNIQYF

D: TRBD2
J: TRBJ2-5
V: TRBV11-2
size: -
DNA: TGTGCCAGCAGCTTATCCAACCTGGCGGGAGGGCGCCGAGAGACCCAGTACTTC
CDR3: CASSLSNLAGGRRETQYF

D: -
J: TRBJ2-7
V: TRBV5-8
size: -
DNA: TGTGCCAGCACCCCGGACATTTCCCAGTACTTC
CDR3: CASTPDISQYF

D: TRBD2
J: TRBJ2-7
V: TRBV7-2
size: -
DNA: TGTGCCAGCAGCTTGGGGAGCGGGAGGGGTTACGAGCAGTACTTC
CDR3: CASSLGSGRGYEQYF

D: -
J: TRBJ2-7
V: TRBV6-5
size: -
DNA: TGTGCCAGCAGTTCCGGACAGATGATCTCCTACGAGCAGTACTTC
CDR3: CASSSGQMISYEQYF

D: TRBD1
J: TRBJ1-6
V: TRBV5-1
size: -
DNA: TGCGCCAGCAGCTTAGGACAGGGGAATTCACCCCTCCACTTT
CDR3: CASSLGQGNSPLHF

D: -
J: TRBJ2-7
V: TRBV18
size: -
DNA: TGTGCCAGCTCACCACGGGGCGCCCAGGGCAACGAGCAGTACTTC
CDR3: CASSPRGAQGNEQYF

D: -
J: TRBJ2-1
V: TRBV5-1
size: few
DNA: TGCGCCAGCAGCCCACAGAGAAGCTCCTACAATGAGCAGTTCTTC
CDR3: CASSPQRSSYNEQFF

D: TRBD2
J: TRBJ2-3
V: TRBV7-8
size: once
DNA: TGTGCCAGCAGCTCTCCCACTAGCGGGAACACAGATACGCAGTATTTT
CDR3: CASSSPTSGNTDTQYF

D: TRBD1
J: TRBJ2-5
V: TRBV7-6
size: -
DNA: TGTGCCAGCAGCCGAGACCTAGGGACAGGGAGGGAGACCCAGTACTTC
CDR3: CASSRDLGTGRETQYF

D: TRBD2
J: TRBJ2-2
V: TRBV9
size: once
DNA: TGTGCCAGCAGCGTTCGGGGACTAGCGGGAGGGAACACCGGGGAGCTGTTTTTT
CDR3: CASSVRGLAGGNTGELFF

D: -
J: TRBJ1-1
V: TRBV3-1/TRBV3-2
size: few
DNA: TGTGCCAGCAGCTCCCGACGGGGGTACACTGAAGCTTTCTTT
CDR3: CASSSRRGYTEAFF

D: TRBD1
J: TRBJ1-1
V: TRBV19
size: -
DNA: TGTGCCAGTATTGGGACAGGGAACACTGAAGCTTTCTTT
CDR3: CASIGTGNTEAFF